A single T cell receptor (beta chain) is shown here with its context. Authors' analysis steps: Using reference gene primer amplification, nucleated cell counts were estimated. Assay: immunoSEQ multiplex PCR; the TCRdb copy retains only in-frame clones and omits some. Clonal size and the V and J genes are those of that table, whereas D and trimming came from the DNA. The repertoire includes 150,000 to 200,000 clones, more than 80% of them detected once, and around 0.53% sits in the top ten. The data belong to a study of blood T cell repertoires in COVID-19. CDR1 is KGHSH, CDR2 LQKENI, per germline. The CDR3 length is 15 residues. V dropped 6 bases and J dropped 7; count of bases not matched to a gene: 10.

The origin of this receptor is a middle-aged man with acute or convalescent COVID-19. The rearrangement links TRBV18 to TRBJ1-4; 8 nucleotides agree with TRBD1. Source material: peripheral blood. The CDR3 is CASSSGQGIAEKLFF. The CDR3 DNA is TGTGCCAGCTCTTCAGGACAGGGAATTGCTGAAAAACTGTTTTTT. Based on the CDR3 plus reference TRBV18 and TRBJ1-4, the full variable domain is NAGVMQNPRHLVRRRGQEARLRCSPMKGHSHVYWYRQLPEEGLKFMVYLQKENIIDESGMPKERFSAEFPKEGPSILRIQQVVRGDSAAYFCASSSGQGIAEKLFFGSGTQLSVL.